This T cell receptor (beta chain) appears in the sequencing data of a study of blood T cell repertoires in COVID-19. The method was immunoSEQ multiplex PCR; TCRdb's version includes in-frame clones alone and lacks a portion of them. The table lists some 250,000 clones, 81% of them singletons. This CDR3 spans 15 amino acids. Germline lookup yields CDR1 SGHRS and CDR2 YFSETQ. Unmatched junction bases numbered 6, after V lost 4 bases and J lost 2 bases. The material sequenced was peripheral blood. This chain uses TRBV5-1 with TRBJ1-1, with 9 bases matching TRBD1. The sequence was obtained from a woman aged 60-75 years with active or convalescent COVID-19. CDR3 amino acids: CASSLQQGANTEAFF. CDR3 sequence (DNA): TGCGCCAGCAGCCTTCAACAGGGGGCAAACACTGAAGCTTTCTTT. Full variable domain (outside the CDR3, taken from reference TRBV5-1 and TRBJ1-1): KAGVTQTPRYLIKTRGQQVTLSCSPISGHRSVSWYQQTPGQGLQFLFEYFSETQRNKGNFPGRFSGRQFSNSRSEMNVSTLELGDSALYLCASSLQQGANTEAFFGQGTRLTVV.